The next 14 T cell receptor beta chains were all read from a single sample in a study of shared clonotypes between healthy human individuals. Clones were sequenced by immunoSEQ multiplex PCR, and TCRdb holds only the in-frame ones, with some missing. The top ten clones hold less than 15% of a sample with around 450,000 clones, roughly 77% of them seen once. Sequences were obtained from PBMCs. Every receptor here comes from a woman aged 40 to 50 in good health. Some clones in this sample may be carry-over from other donors' samples.

The chain combines TRBV19 with TRBJ2-1; D may be TRBD1 (6 bases). Germline assignment: CDR1 LNHDA and CDR2 SQIVND (reference sequence). The V gene lost 3 bases and the J gene lost 6 bases, with 21 bases spanning the gap. CDR3 size: 17 residues. The CDR3 here is CASSILLGTQATNEQFF. The CDR3 DNA follows: TGTGCCAGTAGTATCCTCCTAGGGACACAAGCCACCAATGAGCAGTTCTTC.

V is TRBV15 and J is TRBJ2-7; tentative D call: TRBD2 (6 bases). The CDR3 is 15 amino acids. Germline CDR1 and CDR2: LNHNV and YYDKDF (reference sequence). The V end was cut by 5 bases, the J end by 6 bases, with 20 bases between. The CDR3 reads CATSGGGPGLGEQYF. The DNA for the CDR3 is TGTGCCACCAGCGGAGGAGGTCCGGGACTCGGCGAGCAGTACTTC.

The CDR3 sequence is CASSYPGLKETQYF. The CDR3 nucleotides are TGTGCCAGCAGTTACCCGGGCCTTAAAGAGACCCAGTACTTC. The chain uses TRBV6-6 and TRBJ2-5; no reliable D call. CDR1 and CDR2 (germline): MNHNY, SVGAGI (reference sequence). This CDR3 contains 14 residues. V lost 2 bases, J lost 3 bases, and 10 bases lay in between.

This chain joins TRBV7-9 and TRBJ1-2; tentative D call: TRBD1 (5 bases). The CDR3 is made up of 14 amino acids. Deletions cut 5 bases from V and 0 bases from J, with 10 bases between. CDR1 is SEHNR, CDR2 FQNEAQ, per germline (reference sequence). The chain's CDR3 is CASSVGTANYGYTF. The CDR3 DNA reads as TGTGCCAGCAGCGTCGGGACGGCTAACTATGGCTACACCTTC. The whole variable domain, filled in from reference TRBV7-9 and TRBJ1-2, reads DTGVSQNPRHKITKRGQNVTFRCDPISEHNRLYWYRQTLGQGPEFLTYFQNEAQLEKSRLLSDRFSAERPKGSFSTLEIQRTEQGDSAMYLCASSVGTANYGYTFGSGTRLTVV.

Of note for this clone: The same CDR3 arises from other DNA sequences in this sample as well. The rearrangement links TRBV4-1 to TRBJ1-2, with 8 nucleotides matching TRBD1. Trimming cost V 4 bases and J 4 bases; bases outside gene matches: 5. Germline CDR1 is MGHRA and CDR2 is YSYEKL. The CDR3 has 14 amino acids. CDR3 DNA: TGCGCCAGCAGCCGACCGGGACAGGTCTATGGCTACACCTTC. It translates to CASSRPGQVYGYTF.

The rearrangement links TRBV11-2 to TRBJ2-3, with TRBD2 identical over 9 bases. The junction had 8 bases not matched to a gene; V was cut back by 5 bases and J by 2 bases. From germline, CDR1 is SGHAT and CDR2 FQNNGV. The CDR3 spans 16 residues. CDR3 nucleotide sequence: TGTGCCAGCAGCACATCTAGCGGGGTAACCACAGATACGCAGTATTTT. Translating it yields CASSTSSGVTTDTQYF.

The chain employs TRBV29-1 and TRBJ1-3, with D possibly matching TRBD1 (6 bases). V was cut by 0 bases and J by 8 bases, with 14 bases left in between. The CDR3 contains 14 residues. Germline V gene lookup returns CDR1 SQVTM and CDR2 ANQGSEA. The CDR3 DNA is TGCAGCGTTGAAGATAGGGGCGCAGGGGACACCATATATTTT. It encodes CSVEDRGAGDTIYF. The complete variable domain, with remaining parts taken from reference TRBV29-1 and TRBJ1-3, reads SAVISQKPSRDICQRGTSLTIQCQVDSQVTMMFWYRQQPGQSLTLIATANQGSEATYESGFVIDKFPISRPNLTFSTLTVSNMSPEDSSIYLCSVEDRGAGDTIYFGEGSWLTVV.

This rearrangement joins TRBV30 to TRBJ2-5; 7 bases fit TRBD2. Trimming took 5 bases from V and 1 from J; bases not matched to a gene: 4. Germline assignment: CDR1 GTSNPN and CDR2 SVGIG (reference sequence). The CDR3 is 13 amino acids. CDR3 bases: TGTGCCTGGGGGCCGGGGGGCCAAGAGACCCAGTACTTC. Amino acid sequence: CAWGPGGQETQYF.

This clone is a singleton in its sample. V usage is TRBV28 and J usage is TRBJ1-3; 7 bases fit TRBD1. With 4 bases clipped from V and 2 bases from J, the junction kept 5 bases outside the gene matches. The CDR3 contains 15 residues. Germline CDR1 is MDHEN and CDR2 is SYDVKM. This CDR3 reads CASSSIGTAGNTIYF. CDR3 DNA sequence: TGTGCCAGCAGTTCCATCGGGACAGCTGGAAACACCATATATTTT.

With regard to this clone: Different DNA sequences within this sample yield the same CDR3. CDR3: CASSLPSYEQYF. The CDR3 nucleotides are TGCGCCAGCAGCTTGCCCTCCTACGAGCAGTACTTC. The chain joins TRBV5-1 to TRBJ2-7; no clear D. Germline assignment: CDR1 SGHRS and CDR2 YFSETQ. V gave up 1 base and J gave up 0 bases, with 2 bases separating them. The CDR3 consists of 12 residues. Filled out from reference TRBV5-1 and TRBJ2-7, the complete variable domain reads KAGVTQTPRYLIKTRGQQVTLSCSPISGHRSVSWYQQTPGQGLQFLFEYFSETQRNKGNFPGRFSGRQFSNSRSEMNVSTLELGDSALYLCASSLPSYEQYFGPGTRLTVT.

The gene calls are TRBV13 and TRBJ2-7; 15 positions agree with TRBD2. Germline CDR1 is PRHDT and CDR2 is FYEKMQ (reference sequence). CDR3 length: 17 residues. The V gene end was trimmed by 5 bases and the J gene end by 2 bases; junction bases not matched to a gene: 7. The CDR3 loop reads CASSNGLAGGGTYEQYF. CDR3 nucleotide sequence: TGTGCCAGCAGCAACGGACTAGCGGGAGGGGGCACCTACGAGCAGTACTTC.

The chain is built from TRBV2 and TRBJ1-4; the D is unclear. CDR1 is SNHLY and CDR2 is FYNNEI in the germline V gene. V shed 7 bases and J shed 10 bases, with 16 bases lying between them. The CDR3 runs to 13 residues. CDR3 loop: CASTPGLMGKLFF. The CDR3 nucleotides read TGTGCCAGCACCCCGGGCTTGATGGGAAAACTGTTTTTT.

This clone was seen just once. This chain joins TRBV11-2 and TRBJ1-2; 8 bases agree with TRBD1. The CDR3 totals 14 residues. Germline assignment: CDR1 SGHAT and CDR2 FQNNGV. The junction had 5 bases not matched to a gene; V was cut back by 3 bases and J by 5 bases. CDR3 bases: TGTGCCAGCAGCTTCGGGACAGGAGGATATGGCTACACCTTC. It codes for CASSFGTGGYGYTF.

CDR3 DNA: TGTGCCAGCAGCTTAGTGGTCAATGAGCAGTTCTTC. This encodes CASSLVVNEQFF. J is TRBJ2-1 and V is TRBV11-1; no clear D gene. V was shortened by 1 base and J by 6 bases, with 4 bases between the two germline ends. From germline, CDR1 is SGHAT and CDR2 FQDESV (reference sequence). The CDR3 extends over 12 amino acids.